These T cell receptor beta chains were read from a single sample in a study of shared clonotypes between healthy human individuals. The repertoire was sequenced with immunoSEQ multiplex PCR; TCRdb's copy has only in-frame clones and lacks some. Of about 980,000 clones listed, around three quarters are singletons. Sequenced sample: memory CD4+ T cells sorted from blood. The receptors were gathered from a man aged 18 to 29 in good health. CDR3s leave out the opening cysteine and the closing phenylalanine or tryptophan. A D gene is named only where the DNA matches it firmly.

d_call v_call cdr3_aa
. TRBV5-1 ASSRAASGANVLT
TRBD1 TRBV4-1 ASSQDPDRAQPYEQY
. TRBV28 ASSSTGKGANYGYT
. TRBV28 ASSSPGSGSEDTQY
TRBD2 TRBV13 ASSDGTRGDYEQY
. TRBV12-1 ASTRGPLLYEQY
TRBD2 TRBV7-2 ASSSAGGVTGELF
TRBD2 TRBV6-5 ASIFSGTSKADTQY
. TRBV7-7 ASSLTTGMGATDTQY
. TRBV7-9 ASSLGTGSTDTQY
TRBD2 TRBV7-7 ASSLGLAGGADTQY
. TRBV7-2 ASSLTTGTEAF
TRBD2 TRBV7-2 ASRGLAGLGANNEQF
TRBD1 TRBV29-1 SVRGAHEKLF
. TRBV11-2 ASTEGSNQPQH
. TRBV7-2 ASSLSASNYEQY
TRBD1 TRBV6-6 ASSIQGASGNTIY
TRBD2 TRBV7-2 ASSWGPGRGTGELF
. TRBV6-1 ASSEAAGTGETQY
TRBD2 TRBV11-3 ASSLGRASGGETQY
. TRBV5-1 ASSLAQNYEQY
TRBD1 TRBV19 ASTQTGGWRYGYT
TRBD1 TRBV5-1 ASSLGDRGLLADTQY
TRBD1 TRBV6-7 ASSYPDRVPYEQY
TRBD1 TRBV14 ASSRDRGWAGELF
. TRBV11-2 ASRQGVNQPQH
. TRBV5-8 ASIRGVSSGAF